Shown below are 5 T cell receptor beta chains from a single sample sequenced in a study of T cells in Graves' hyperthyroidism and ophthalmopathy. TCR beta CDR3 sequences were amplified from RNA transcripts. First-round RT-PCR of the TCR CDR3 relied on the HTBI primer set. TCRdb recomputed calls from the multiplex PCR reads with MiXCR, one row per CDR3 protein. The sample lists roughly 500,000 distinct CDR3 sequences, about 16% occurring once. Sequencing was carried out using blood. The origin of the receptors is a woman in her thirties with Graves' ophthalmopathy.

This clonotype was counted a few times. The chain combines TRBV14 with TRBJ2-1; 16 positions agree with TRBD2. Looked up from germline, CDR1 is SGHDN and CDR2 is FVKESK. The V gene end was trimmed by 0 bases and the J gene end by 9 bases; junction bases not matched to a gene: 8. This CDR3 contains 18 residues. The CDR3 DNA sequence: TGTGCCAGCAGCCAAGATTGGGGACTAGCGGGAGGGCCGGGTGAGCAGTTCTTC. Its protein product is CASSQDWGLAGGPGEQFF. Complete variable domain (other parts from reference TRBV14 and TRBJ2-1): EAGVTQFPSHSVIEKGQTVTLRCDPISGHDNLYWYRRVMGKEIKFLLHFVKESKQDESGMPNNRFLAERTGGTYSTLKVQPAELEDSGVYFCASSQDWGLAGGPGEQFFGPGTRLTVL.

The table lists this clonotype with many counts. V is TRBV12-3 or TRBV12-4 and J is TRBJ2-2; 9 nucleotides line up with TRBD1. Losses at the gene ends were 5 bases for V and 3 bases for J; bases not matched to a gene: 4. This CDR3 spans 15 amino acids. The CDR3 nucleotides read TGTGCCAGCAGTCTGGACAGGGGCTACACCGGGGAGCTGTTTTTT. It encodes CASSLDRGYTGELFF.

This chain uses TRBV12-3 or TRBV12-4 with TRBJ1-6; D ambiguous. Trimming cost V 3 bases and J 7 bases, with 10 bases left between them. The CDR3 is 14 residues long. The CDR3: CASSLSPRNSPLHF. Here the CDR3 DNA reads TGTGCCAGCAGTTTGTCCCCTAGGAATTCACCCCTCCACTTT.

This clonotype was picked up one time. The rearrangement joins TRBV7-2 to TRBJ2-1; D gene unclear. There are 13 residues in the CDR3. V was shortened by 3 bases and J by 15 bases, with 18 bases between the two germline ends. Germline CDR1 reads SGHTA; CDR2 reads FQGNSA. In nucleotides, the CDR3 is TGTGCCAGCAGCTTCTCGACCCAACTGAGTCCGTTCTTC. This encodes CASSFSTQLSPFF. The variable domain in full, with the rest retrieved from reference TRBV7-2 and TRBJ2-1, is GAGVSQSPSNKVTEKGKDVELRCDPISGHTALYWYRQSLGQGLEFLIYFQGNSAPDKSGLPSDRFSAERTGGSVSTLTIQRTQQEDSAVYLCASSFSTQLSPFFGPGTRLTVL.

The chain is built from TRBV10-2 and TRBJ2-3; 9 positions agree with TRBD2. The CDR3 loop spans 15 amino acids. Germline lookup yields CDR1 WSHSY and CDR2 SAAADI. The junction had 11 bases not matched to a gene; V was cut back by 11 bases and J by 2 bases. The chain's CDR3 is CAASLAGPHTDTQYF. The CDR3 nucleotides read TGCGCCGCTAGTCTAGCGGGACCCCACACAGATACGCAGTATTTT.